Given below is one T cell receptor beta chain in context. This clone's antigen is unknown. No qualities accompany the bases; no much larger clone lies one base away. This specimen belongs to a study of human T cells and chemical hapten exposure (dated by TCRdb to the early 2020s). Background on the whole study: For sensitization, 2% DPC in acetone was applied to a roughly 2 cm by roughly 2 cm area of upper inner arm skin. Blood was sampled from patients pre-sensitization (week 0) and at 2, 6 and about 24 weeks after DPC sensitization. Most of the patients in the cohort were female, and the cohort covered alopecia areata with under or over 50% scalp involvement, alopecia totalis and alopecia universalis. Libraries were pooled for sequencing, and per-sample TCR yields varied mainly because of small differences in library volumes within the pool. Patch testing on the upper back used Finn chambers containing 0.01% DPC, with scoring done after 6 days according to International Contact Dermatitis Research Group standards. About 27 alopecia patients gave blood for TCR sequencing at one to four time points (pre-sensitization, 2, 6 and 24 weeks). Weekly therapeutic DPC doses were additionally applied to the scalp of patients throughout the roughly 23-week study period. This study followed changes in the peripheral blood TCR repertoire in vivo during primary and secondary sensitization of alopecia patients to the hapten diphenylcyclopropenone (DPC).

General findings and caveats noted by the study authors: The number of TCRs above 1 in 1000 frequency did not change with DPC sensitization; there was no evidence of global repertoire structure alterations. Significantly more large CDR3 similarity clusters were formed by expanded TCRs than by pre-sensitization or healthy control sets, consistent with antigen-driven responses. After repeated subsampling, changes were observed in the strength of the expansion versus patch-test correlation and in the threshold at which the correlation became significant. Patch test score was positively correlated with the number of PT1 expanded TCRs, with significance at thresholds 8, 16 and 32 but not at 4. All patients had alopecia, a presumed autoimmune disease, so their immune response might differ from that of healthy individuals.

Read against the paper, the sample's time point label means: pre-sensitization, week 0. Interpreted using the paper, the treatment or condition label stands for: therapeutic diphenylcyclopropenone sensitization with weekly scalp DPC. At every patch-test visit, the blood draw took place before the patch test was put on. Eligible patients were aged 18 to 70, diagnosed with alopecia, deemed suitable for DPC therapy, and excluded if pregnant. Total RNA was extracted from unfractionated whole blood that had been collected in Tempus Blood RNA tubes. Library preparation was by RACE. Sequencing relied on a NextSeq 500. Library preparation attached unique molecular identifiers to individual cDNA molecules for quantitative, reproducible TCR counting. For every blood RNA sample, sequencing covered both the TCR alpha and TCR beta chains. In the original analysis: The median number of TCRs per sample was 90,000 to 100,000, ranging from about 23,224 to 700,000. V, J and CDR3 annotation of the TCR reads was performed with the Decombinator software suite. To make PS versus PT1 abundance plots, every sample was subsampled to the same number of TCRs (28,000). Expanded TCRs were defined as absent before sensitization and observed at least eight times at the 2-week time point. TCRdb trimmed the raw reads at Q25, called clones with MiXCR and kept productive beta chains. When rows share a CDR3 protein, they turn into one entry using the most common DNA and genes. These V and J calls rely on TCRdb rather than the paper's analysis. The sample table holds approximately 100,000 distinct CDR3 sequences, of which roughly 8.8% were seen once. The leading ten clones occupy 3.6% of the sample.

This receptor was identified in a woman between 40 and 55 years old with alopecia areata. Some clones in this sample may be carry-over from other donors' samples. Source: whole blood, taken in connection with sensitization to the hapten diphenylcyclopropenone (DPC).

The CDR3 region: CASSLGRLNEKLFF. In nucleotides, the sequence is TGTGCCAGCAGCTTGGGACGGCTGAATGAAAAACTGTTTTTT. The rearranged chain carries TRBV5-8 and TRBJ1-4, with the D gene uncertain. Relative to germline, V is 0 bases shorter and J is 5 bases shorter, with 8 bases between their ends. From the cysteine up to the phenylalanine, the CDR3 has a length of 14 residues. The CDR3 DNA has 42 bases and is translated from base 1. CDR1 SGHTS and CDR2 YDEGEE were looked up in the germline V gene.